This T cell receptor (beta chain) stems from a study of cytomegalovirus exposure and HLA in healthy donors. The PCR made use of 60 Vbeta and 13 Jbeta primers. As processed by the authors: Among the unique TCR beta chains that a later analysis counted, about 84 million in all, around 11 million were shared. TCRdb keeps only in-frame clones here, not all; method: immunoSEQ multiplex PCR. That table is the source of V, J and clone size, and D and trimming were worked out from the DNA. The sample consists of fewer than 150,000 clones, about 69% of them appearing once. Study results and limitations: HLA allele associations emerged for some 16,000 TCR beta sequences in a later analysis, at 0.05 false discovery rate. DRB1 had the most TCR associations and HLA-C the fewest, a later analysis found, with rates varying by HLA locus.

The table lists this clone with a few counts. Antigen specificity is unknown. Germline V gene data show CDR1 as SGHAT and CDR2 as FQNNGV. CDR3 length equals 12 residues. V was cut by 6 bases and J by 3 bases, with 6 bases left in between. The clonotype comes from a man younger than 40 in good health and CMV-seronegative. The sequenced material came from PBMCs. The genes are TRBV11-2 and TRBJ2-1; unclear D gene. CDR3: CASRRNYNEQFF. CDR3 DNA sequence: TGTGCCAGCAGGAGAAACTACAATGAGCAGTTCTTC.